This T cell receptor (beta chain) was observed in a study of blood T cells in healthy people across ages. In the study overall: Using template switching, researchers captured about one barcoded beta molecule for each two T cells.

Whole-study findings and limits: Any changes in expanded clonotypes were possibly confounded, as donor CMV status remained unknown. Roughly linear age-related decline in beta diversity appeared, significant by age 40.

The J segment lost 2 bases and the V segment lost 5 bases, leaving 9 bases of the junction unmatched. Germline loops: CDR1 SGHTA, CDR2 FQGNSA. The CDR3 is 16 amino acids. Worth noting for this clonotype: Its antigen is still unknown.

Through a sample-barcoded 5' primer and a J-beta primer mix, a second PCR was run for roughly 6 to 11 cycles. Each of the cDNA molecules was tagged by a template-switch adaptor with 12 random nucleotides. TCRdb processed the 5' RACE reads anew with MiXCR; each CDR3 protein has one entry. The sample lists around 1,500,000 distinct CDR3 sequences, approximately 30% seen once, with approximately 7.7% in the top ten. V and J are TRBV7-2 and TRBJ2-3, with 8 bases matching TRBD1. This sequence originates from a woman aged 25 to 39 in good health. The sequenced sample consisted of blood. CDR3 nucleotide sequence: TGTGCCAGCAGCCGGCCGCCGGGACAGGTCACAGATACGCAGTATTTT. It encodes CASSRPPGQVTDTQYF.